This T cell receptor (beta chain) was sequenced for a study of T cell responses to AZD1222 COVID-19 vaccine. Broader study findings: Nearly half of unique spike-specific TCRs reportedly avoided B.1.351 and B.1.1.7 mutated regions. Rises in breadth and depth of Spike-specific TCRs came after two AZD1222 doses. CD4 TCRs covered the whole spike, strongest at regions 160-218 and 743-854.

Profiled with immunoSEQ multiplex PCR; TCRdb holds only in-frame clones, not every one. The data show roughly 140,000 clones, with about nine tenths seen just once and approximately 1.8% held by the top ten. Concerning this clone itself: The antigen is not known.

The input for sequencing was peripheral blood, taken on day 0 of AZD1222 vaccination. The receptor's source is an adult in good health.

In DNA form, the CDR3 reads TGCGCCAGCAGCTTGGAGCCTCGAGATACGCAGTATTTT. Encoded protein: CASSLEPRDTQYF. The V call is TRBV5-1, the J call TRBJ2-3; no firm D call. This CDR3 region has 13 residues. CDR1 and CDR2 (germline): SGHRS, YFSETQ. V lost 0 bases, J lost 5 bases, and 7 bases lay in between.